This T cell receptor beta chain appears in the sequencing data of a study of CD8+ T cells in alopecia areata. Across the study: Treated patients were given 5 to 10 mg oral tofacitinib twice daily.

On this clone itself: Its cognate antigen is unknown.

cDNA serving as the sequencing template came from extracted, reverse transcribed RNA. Assay: immunoSEQ multiplex PCR; the TCRdb copy retains only in-frame clones and omits some. Of tens of thousands of clones listed, roughly 44% are singletons. The CDR3 runs 15 residues. The V segment lost 8 bases and the J segment 4 bases; nucleotides outside the gene matches: 9. Germline V gene data show CDR1 as MNHEY and CDR2 as SVGAGI. The study, taken as a whole, reports: Normal skin contains resident alphabeta T cells, and these are also sequenced in scalp samples.

The clonotype comes from a human donor with alopecia areata. V and J are TRBV6-5 and TRBJ2-2; 8 positions match TRBD1. Material: CD8+ T cells sorted from blood, obtained at week 0. The CDR3 nucleotides read TGTGCCAGCTACGAACCAGGGGGCCCCACCGGGGAGCTGTTTTTT. Translation gives CASYEPGGPTGELFF.